This T cell receptor (beta chain) emerged from a study of blood T cell repertoires in COVID-19. Overall study context: The United States, Italy and Spain supplied acute and convalescent COVID-19 samples. Sources were T cells, B-cell-depleted T cells, or PBMCs; the material itself was cDNA or gDNA.

Study processing details: Quantification of nucleated cells was approximated via reference gene primer amplification. Here immunoSEQ multiplex PCR was the method, and the copy in TCRdb shows in-frame clones only, minus some. Clonal size and the V and J genes are those of that table, whereas D and trimming came from the DNA. The sample lists over 150,000 clones; approximately 88% were seen once. The CDR3 runs to 15 residues. Germline assignment: CDR1 MNHEY and CDR2 SMNVEV (reference sequence). After removal of 5 bases from V and 4 bases from J, the junction contained 8 bases not matched to a gene. V and J are TRBV27 and TRBJ2-7; 10 positions match TRBD1. The specimen sequenced was peripheral blood. The TCR sequence derives from a man aged 18 to 29 with active or convalescent COVID-19. The CDR3 protein is CASSPSGTGDYEQYF. CDR3 DNA: TGTGCCAGCAGTCCCTCCGGGACAGGGGATTACGAGCAGTACTTC.